This T cell receptor (beta chain) came from a study of T-cell reconstitution after alpha-beta-depleted transplantation in children. The study's findings and limits: The origin of high day-60 TCRbeta diversity in some patients lay in surviving recipient T cells and thymic progenitors. Several hundred expanded graft clones reportedly supplied alpha-beta T cells about two months after transplant. Newly generated T cells supplied most T-cell counts and diversity one year post-transplant.

Preparation of the TCRbeta library used unique molecular identifiers. TCRdb processed the PCR reads anew with MiXCR; each CDR3 protein has one entry. The sample holds 600,000 to 700,000 distinct CDR3 sequences, roughly 13% seen once. Concerning this clonotype: The antigen remains unidentified.

Germline CDR1 reads SGHAT; CDR2 reads FQNNGV. This CDR3 has 13 residues. V lost 5 bases to trimming and J lost 3 bases, with 8 bases between them. The TCR sequence derives from a girl aged 2-10 years with congenital amegakaryocytic thrombocytopenia, due to receive a stem cell transplant. This material consisted of PBMCs, taken before TCRalphabeta/CD19-depleted stem cell transplant. The genes are TRBV11-2 and TRBJ2-1, with D perhaps TRBD2 (6 bases). The CDR3 bases are TGTGCCAGCAGCCCGGACTACTACAATGAGCAGTTCTTC. Amino acid sequence: CASSPDYYNEQFF. The variable domain in full, with the rest retrieved from reference TRBV11-2 and TRBJ2-1, is EAGVAQSPRYKIIEKRQSVAFWCNPISGHATLYWYQQILGQGPKLLIQFQNNGVVDDSQLPKDRFSAERLKGVDSTLKIQPAKLEDSAVYLCASSPDYYNEQFFGPGTRLTVL.